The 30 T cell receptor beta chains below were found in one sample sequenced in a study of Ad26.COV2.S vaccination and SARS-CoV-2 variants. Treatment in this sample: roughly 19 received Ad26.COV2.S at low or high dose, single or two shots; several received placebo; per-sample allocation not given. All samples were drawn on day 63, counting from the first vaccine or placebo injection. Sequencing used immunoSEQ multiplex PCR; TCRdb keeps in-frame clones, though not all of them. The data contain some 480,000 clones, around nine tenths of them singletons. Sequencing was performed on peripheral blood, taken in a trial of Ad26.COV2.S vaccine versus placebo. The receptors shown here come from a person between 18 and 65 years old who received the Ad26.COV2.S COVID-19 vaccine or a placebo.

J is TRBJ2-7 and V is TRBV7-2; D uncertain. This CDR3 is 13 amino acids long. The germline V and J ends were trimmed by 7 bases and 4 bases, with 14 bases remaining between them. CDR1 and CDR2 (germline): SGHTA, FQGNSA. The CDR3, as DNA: TGTGCCAGCAATACGGTCGGCGGATACGAGCAGTACTTC. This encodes CASNTVGGYEQYF.

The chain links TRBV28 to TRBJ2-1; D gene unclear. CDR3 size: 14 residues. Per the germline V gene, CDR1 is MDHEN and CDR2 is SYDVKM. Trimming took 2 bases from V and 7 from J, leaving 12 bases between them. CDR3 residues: CASSLDHKRNEQFF. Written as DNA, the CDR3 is TGTGCCAGCAGTTTAGACCACAAAAGGAATGAGCAGTTCTTC.

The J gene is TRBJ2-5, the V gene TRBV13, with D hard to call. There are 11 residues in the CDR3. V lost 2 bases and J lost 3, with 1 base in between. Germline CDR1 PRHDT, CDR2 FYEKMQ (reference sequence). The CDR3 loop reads CASSLKETQYF. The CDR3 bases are TGTGCCAGCAGCTTAAAAGAGACCCAGTACTTC.

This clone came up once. The CDR3 reads CASSSPGLAGVNEQFF. CDR3 nucleotides: TGTGCCAGCAGCTCCCCGGGACTAGCGGGAGTAAATGAGCAGTTCTTC. The rearrangement uses TRBV7-9 and TRBJ2-1; 14 bases map to TRBD2. The V gene's germline CDR1 is SEHNR and CDR2 FQNEAQ (reference sequence). Losses at the gene ends were 4 bases for V and 7 bases for J; bases not matched to a gene: 6. CDR3 length: 16 amino acids.

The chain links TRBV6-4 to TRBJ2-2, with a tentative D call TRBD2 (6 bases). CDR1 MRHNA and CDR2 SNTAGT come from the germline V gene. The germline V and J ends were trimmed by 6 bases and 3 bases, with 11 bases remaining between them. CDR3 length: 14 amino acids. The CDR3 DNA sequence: TGTGCCAGCAGGCGACTAGTTGACACCGGGGAGCTGTTTTTT. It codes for CASRRLVDTGELFF.

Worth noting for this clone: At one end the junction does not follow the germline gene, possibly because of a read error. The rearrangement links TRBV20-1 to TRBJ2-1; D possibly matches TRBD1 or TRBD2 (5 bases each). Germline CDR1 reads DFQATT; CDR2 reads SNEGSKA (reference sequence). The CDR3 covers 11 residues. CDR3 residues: CSARELMGEFF. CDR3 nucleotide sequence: TGCAGTGCAAGAGAACTAATGGGGGAGTTCTTC.

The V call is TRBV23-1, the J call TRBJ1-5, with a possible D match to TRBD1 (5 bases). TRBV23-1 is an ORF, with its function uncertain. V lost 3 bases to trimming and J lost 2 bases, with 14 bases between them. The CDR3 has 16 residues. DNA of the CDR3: TGCGCCAGCAGTCAGGACCCCGGAGGGGGCAATCAGCCCCAGCATTTT. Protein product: CASSQDPGGGNQPQHF.

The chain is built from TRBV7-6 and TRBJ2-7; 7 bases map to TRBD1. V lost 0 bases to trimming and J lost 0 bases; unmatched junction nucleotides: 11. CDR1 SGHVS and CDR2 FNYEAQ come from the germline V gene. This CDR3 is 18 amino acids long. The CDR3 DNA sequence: TGTGCCAGCAGCTTAGCCCTCGGTACCGGGACAGCCTCCTACGAGCAGTACTTC. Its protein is CASSLALGTGTASYEQYF. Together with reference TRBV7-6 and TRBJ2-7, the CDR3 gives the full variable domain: GAGVSQSPRYKVTKRGQDVALRCDPISGHVSLYWYRQALGQGPEFLTYFNYEAQQDKSGLPNDRFSAERPEGSISTLTIQRTEQRDSAMYRCASSLALGTGTASYEQYFGPGTRLTVT.

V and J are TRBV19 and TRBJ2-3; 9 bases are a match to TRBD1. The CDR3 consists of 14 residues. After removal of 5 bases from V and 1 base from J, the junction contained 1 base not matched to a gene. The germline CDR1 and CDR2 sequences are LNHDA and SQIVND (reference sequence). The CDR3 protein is CASSWDRGTDTQYF. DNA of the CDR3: TGTGCCAGTAGTTGGGACAGGGGCACAGATACGCAGTATTTT. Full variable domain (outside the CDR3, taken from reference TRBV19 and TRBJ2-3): DGGITQSPKYLFRKEGQNVTLSCEQNLNHDAMYWYRQDPGQGLRLIYYSQIVNDFQKGDIAEGYSVSREKKESFPLTVTSAQKNPTAFYLCASSWDRGTDTQYFGPGTRLTVL.

The CDR3 DNA follows: TGTGCCAGCAGTTACCTGTCGGGGGGGAATAGCAATCAGCCCCAGCATTTT. Translated: CASSYLSGGNSNQPQHF. The chain couples TRBV6-2 or TRBV6-3 to TRBJ1-5; TRBD1 might be the D (5 bases). The length of the CDR3 is 17 residues. V gave up 2 bases and J gave up 0 bases, with 14 bases separating them. Germline V gene lookup returns CDR1 MNHEY and CDR2 SVGEGT.

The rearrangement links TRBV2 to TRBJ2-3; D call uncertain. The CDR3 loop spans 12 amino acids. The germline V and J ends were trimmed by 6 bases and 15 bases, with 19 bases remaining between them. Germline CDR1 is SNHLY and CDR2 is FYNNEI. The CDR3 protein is CASRVGSPKSYF. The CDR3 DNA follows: TGTGCCAGCAGGGTGGGTTCCCCGAAGAGTTATTTT.

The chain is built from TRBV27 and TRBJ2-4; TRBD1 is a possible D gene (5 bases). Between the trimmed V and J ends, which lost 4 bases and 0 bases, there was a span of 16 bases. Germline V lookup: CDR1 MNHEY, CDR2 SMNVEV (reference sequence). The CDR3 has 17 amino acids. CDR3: CASSSAQVTLAKNIQYF. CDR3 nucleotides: TGTGCCAGCAGTTCCGCACAGGTGACACTAGCCAAAAACATTCAGTACTTC.

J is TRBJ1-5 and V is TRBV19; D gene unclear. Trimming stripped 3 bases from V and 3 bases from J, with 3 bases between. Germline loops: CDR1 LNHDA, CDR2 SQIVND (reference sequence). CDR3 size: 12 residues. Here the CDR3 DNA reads TGTGCCAGTAGTATTTACAATCAGCCCCAGCATTTT. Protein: CASSIYNQPQHF.

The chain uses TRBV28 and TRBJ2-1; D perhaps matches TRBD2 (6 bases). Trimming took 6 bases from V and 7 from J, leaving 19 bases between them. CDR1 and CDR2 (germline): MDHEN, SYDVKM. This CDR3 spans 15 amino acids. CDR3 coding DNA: TGTGCCAGCAGCATAACATCCCCTCGGGGGAATGAGCAGTTCTTC. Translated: CASSITSPRGNEQFF.

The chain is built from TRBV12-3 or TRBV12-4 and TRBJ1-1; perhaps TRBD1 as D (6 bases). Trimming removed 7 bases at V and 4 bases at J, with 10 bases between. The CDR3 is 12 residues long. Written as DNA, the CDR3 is TGTGCCAGCAAGGGGGTGACCACTGAAGCTTTCTTT. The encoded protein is CASKGVTTEAFF.

The CDR3 bases are TGTGCCAGCAGCACAAACAGTGCCCACTCCTACGAGCAGTACTTC. Its translation: CASSTNSAHSYEQYF. The chain employs TRBV5-6 and TRBJ2-7, with D hard to call. Germline values: CDR1 SGHDT, CDR2 YYEEEE. Trimming cost V 4 bases and J 0 bases, with 14 bases left between them. The CDR3 extends over 15 amino acids. The variable domain in full, completed from reference TRBV5-6 and TRBJ2-7, reads DAGVTQSPTHLIKTRGQQVTLRCSPKSGHDTVSWYQQALGQGPQFIFQYYEEEERQRGNFPDRFSGHQFPNYSSELNVNALLLGDSALYLCASSTNSAHSYEQYFGPGTRLTVT.

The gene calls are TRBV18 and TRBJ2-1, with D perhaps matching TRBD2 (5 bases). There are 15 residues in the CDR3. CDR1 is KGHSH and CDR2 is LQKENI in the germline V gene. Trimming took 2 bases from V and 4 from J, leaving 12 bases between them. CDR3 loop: CASSPDYGPYNEQFF. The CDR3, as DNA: TGTGCCAGCTCACCAGACTACGGACCTTACAATGAGCAGTTCTTC.

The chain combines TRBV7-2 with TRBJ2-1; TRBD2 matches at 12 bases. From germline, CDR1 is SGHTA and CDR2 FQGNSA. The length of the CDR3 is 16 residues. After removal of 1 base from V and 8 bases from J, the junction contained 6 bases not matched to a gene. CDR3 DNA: TGTGCCAGCAGCTTAGATAGGACTAGCGGGATGTATGAGCAGTTCTTC. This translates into CASSLDRTSGMYEQFF.

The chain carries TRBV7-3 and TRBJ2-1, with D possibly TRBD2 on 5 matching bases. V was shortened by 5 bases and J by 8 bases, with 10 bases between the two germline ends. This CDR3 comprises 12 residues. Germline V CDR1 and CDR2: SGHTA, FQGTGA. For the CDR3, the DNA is TGTGCCAGCAGCATACATAGCGATGAGCAGTTCTTC. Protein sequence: CASSIHSDEQFF.

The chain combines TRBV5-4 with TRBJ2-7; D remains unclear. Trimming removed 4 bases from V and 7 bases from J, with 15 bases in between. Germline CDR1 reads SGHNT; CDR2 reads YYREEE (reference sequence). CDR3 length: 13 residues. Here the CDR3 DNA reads TGTGCCAGCAGCCCGGTCCACAGTGGGGAGCAGTACTTC. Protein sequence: CASSPVHSGEQYF.

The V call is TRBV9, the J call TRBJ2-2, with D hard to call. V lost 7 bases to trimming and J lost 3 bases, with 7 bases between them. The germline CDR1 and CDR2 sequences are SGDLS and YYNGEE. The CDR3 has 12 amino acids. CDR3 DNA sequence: TGTGCCAGCTCAAAATACACCGGGGAGCTGTTTTTT. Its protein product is CASSKYTGELFF. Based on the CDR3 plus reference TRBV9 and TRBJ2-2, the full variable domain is DSGVTQTPKHLITATGQRVTLRCSPRSGDLSVYWYQQSLDQGLQFLIQYYNGEERAKGNILERFSAQQFPDLHSELNLSSLELGDSALYFCASSKYTGELFFGEGSRLTVL.

The CDR3 region has the DNA TGTGCCAGCAGTGAACCCAGACTCGAGGGGGTGACCCAGTACTTC. Amino acid sequence: CASSEPRLEGVTQYF. The chain links TRBV2 to TRBJ2-5; weak D call: TRBD1 (6 bases). The CDR3 is 15 amino acids. With 2 bases removed from V and 7 bases from J, the gap between germline ends came to 17 bases. Per the germline V gene, CDR1 is SNHLY and CDR2 is FYNNEI.

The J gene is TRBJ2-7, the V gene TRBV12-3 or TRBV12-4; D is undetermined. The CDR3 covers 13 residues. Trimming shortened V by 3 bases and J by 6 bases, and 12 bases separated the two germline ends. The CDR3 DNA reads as TGTGCCAGCAGTTTCATGCTAGTGGCCGAGCAGTACTTC. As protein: CASSFMLVAEQYF.

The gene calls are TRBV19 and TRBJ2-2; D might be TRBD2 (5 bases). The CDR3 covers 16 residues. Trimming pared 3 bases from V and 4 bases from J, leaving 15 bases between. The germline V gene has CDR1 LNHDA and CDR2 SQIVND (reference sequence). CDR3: CASSMLGGSFTGELFF. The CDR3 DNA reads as TGTGCCAGTAGTATGCTTGGAGGCAGTTTCACCGGGGAGCTGTTTTTT.

The chain's CDR3 is CASSEDRGAYGYTF. CDR3 nucleotide sequence: TGTGCCAGCAGTGAGGACAGGGGGGCCTATGGCTACACCTTC. J is TRBJ1-2 and V is TRBV27; TRBD1 aligns across 10 bases. V shed 5 bases, J shed 4 bases, and the junction held 4 bases outside the gene matches. The CDR3 has 14 residues. Germline CDR1 reads MNHEY; CDR2 reads SMNVEV (reference sequence).

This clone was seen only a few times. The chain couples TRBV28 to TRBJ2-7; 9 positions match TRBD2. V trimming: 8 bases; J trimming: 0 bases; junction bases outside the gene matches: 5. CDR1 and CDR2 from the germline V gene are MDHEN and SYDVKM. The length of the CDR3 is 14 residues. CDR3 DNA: TGTGCCAGCGCTAGACTAGCGGACTCCTACGAGCAGTACTTC. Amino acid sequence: CASARLADSYEQYF.

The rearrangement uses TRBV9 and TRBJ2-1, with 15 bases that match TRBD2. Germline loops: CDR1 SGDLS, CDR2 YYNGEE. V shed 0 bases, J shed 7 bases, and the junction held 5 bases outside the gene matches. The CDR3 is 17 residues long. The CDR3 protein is CASSVVWTSGRGNEQFF. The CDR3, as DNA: TGTGCCAGCAGCGTAGTGTGGACTAGCGGGAGGGGGAATGAGCAGTTCTTC. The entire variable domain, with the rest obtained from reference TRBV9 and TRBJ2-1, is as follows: DSGVTQTPKHLITATGQRVTLRCSPRSGDLSVYWYQQSLDQGLQFLIQYYNGEERAKGNILERFSAQQFPDLHSELNLSSLELGDSALYFCASSVVWTSGRGNEQFFGPGTRLTVL.

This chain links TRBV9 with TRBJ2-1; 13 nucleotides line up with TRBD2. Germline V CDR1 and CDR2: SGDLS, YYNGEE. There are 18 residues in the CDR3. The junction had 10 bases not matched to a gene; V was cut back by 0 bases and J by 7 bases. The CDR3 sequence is CASSVAGLAGEWDNEQFF. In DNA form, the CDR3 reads TGTGCCAGCAGCGTAGCAGGACTAGCGGGAGAGTGGGATAATGAGCAGTTCTTC.

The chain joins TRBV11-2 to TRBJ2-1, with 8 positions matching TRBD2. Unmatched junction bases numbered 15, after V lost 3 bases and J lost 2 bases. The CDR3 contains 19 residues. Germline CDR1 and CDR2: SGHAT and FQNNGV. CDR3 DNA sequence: TGTGCCAGCAGCTTGAGAGGTCTAGCGGGTACAGCAGCCTACAATGAGCAGTTCTTC. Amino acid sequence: CASSLRGLAGTAAYNEQFF.

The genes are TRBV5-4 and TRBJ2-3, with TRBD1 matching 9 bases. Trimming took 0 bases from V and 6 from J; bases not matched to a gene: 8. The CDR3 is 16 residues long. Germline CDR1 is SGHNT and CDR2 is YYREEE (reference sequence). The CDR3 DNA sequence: TGTGCCAGCAGCTTGGAGGGGACAGGGAATTTTGATACGCAGTATTTT. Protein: CASSLEGTGNFDTQYF.